This record concerns one T cell receptor beta chain sequence. Its specificity is unknown. TCRdb redid the calling of the 5' RACE reads with MiXCR, one entry per CDR3 protein. The table has 470,000 or so distinct CDR3 sequences, about 23% seen once. These data come from a study of T-cell memory formation after mild COVID-19. Study findings and constraints: CD4+ contracting clones were found mainly in CM and EM, and CD8+ ones in EMRA.

CDR1 and CDR2 from the germline V gene are SGHRS and YFSETQ. The CDR3 runs 15 residues. The J segment lost 1 base and the V segment lost 2 bases, leaving 1 base of the junction unmatched. Material for sequencing was PBMCs or a T cell subset sorted from them (not recorded which). The receptor was isolated from an adult woman who had mild COVID-19 (a few samples of this study predate the infection). Cell type and time point are not known. The V call is TRBV5-1, the J call TRBJ2-2, with 8 positions matching TRBD1. CDR3: CASSFGQGNTGELFF. The CDR3 DNA is TGCGCCAGCAGCTTCGGACAGGGGAACACCGGGGAGCTGTTTTTT.